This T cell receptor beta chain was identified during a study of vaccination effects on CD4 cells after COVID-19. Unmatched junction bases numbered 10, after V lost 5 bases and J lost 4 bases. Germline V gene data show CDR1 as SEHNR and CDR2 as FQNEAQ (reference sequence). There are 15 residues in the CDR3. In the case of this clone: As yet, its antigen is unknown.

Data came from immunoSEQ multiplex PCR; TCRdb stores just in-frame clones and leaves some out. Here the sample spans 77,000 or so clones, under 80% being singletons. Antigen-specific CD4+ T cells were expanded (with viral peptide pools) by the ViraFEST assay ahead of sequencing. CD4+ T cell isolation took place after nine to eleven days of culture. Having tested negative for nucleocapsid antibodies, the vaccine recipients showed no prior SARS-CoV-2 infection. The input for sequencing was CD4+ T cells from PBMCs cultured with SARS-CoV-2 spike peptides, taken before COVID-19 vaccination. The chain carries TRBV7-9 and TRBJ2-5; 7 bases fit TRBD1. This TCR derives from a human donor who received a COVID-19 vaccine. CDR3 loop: CASSENTGVAETQYF. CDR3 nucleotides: TGTGCCAGCAGCGAGAACACAGGGGTGGCAGAGACCCAGTACTTC.